Below are 21 T cell receptor beta chains sequenced from a single sample in a study of blood T cell repertoires in COVID-19. This table comes from immunoSEQ multiplex PCR, and its TCRdb copy is limited to in-frame clones, with some not included. The sample yields about 160,000 clones, 80% to 90% seen once. The sequenced sample was peripheral blood. Every receptor here comes from a woman in her 70s with acute or convalescent COVID-19.

This clone was detected only once. The V call is TRBV6-2 or TRBV6-3, the J call TRBJ2-7; maybe TRBD2 (5 bases). The germline V and J ends were trimmed by 2 bases and 0 bases, with 14 bases remaining between them. Per the germline V gene, CDR1 is MNHEY and CDR2 is SVGEGT. The CDR3 loop spans 16 amino acids. The CDR3 region is CASSYSSRRSSYEQYF. CDR3 coding DNA: TGTGCCAGCAGTTACAGTAGCAGGAGGAGCTCCTACGAGCAGTACTTC.

This clone came up once. The chain joins TRBV9 to TRBJ1-1, with D perhaps matching TRBD1 (6 bases). The CDR3 is made up of 14 amino acids. Trimming left V 5 bases short and J 5 bases short, with 16 bases between. Germline loops: CDR1 SGDLS, CDR2 YYNGEE. CDR3 DNA: TGTGCCAGCAGAGGCGGGGGCGCGGGAACTGAAGCTTTCTTT. Translated: CASRGGGAGTEAFF.

The CDR3 DNA sequence: TGTGCCAGCTCACCACGGGACAGGGCGCCCCAAGAGACCCAGTACTTC. Its protein product is CASSPRDRAPQETQYF. The chain carries TRBV18 and TRBJ2-5; 9 bases are shared with TRBD1. The CDR3 is 16 amino acids. With 1 base clipped from V and 1 base from J, the junction kept 4 bases outside the gene matches. CDR1 KGHSH and CDR2 LQKENI come from the germline V gene.

The rearrangement links TRBV5-4 to TRBJ2-2; 8 bases line up with TRBD2. The germline V gene has CDR1 SGHNT and CDR2 YYREEE (reference sequence). The CDR3 is made up of 16 amino acids. Trimming cost V 4 bases and J 2 bases; bases outside gene matches: 7. Written as DNA, the CDR3 is TGTGCCAGCAGCCCCTTAGCGGGATCTAACACCGGGGAGCTGTTTTTT. Translating gives CASSPLAGSNTGELFF. Full variable domain (rest looked up from reference TRBV5-4 and TRBJ2-2): ETGVTQSPTHLIKTRGQQVTLRCSSQSGHNTVSWYQQALGQGPQFIFQYYREEENGRGNFPPRFSGLQFPNYSSELNVNALELDDSALYLCASSPLAGSNTGELFFGEGSRLTVL.

On this clone: The junction departs from the called germline gene at one end, perhaps through a read error. The chain joins TRBV4-2 to TRBJ1-5; D ambiguous. Germline CDR1 LGHNA, CDR2 YNFKEQ. CDR3 length equals 15 residues. This CDR3 reads CVSRPSQRGHQPQHF. The DNA for the CDR3 is TGTGTCAGCAGGCCCAGTCAGCGCGGGCATCAGCCCCAGCATTTT.

The V call is TRBV13, the J call TRBJ2-7; 7 bases agree with TRBD1. The CDR3 is made up of 14 amino acids. V trimming: 5 bases; J trimming: 0 bases; junction bases outside the gene matches: 4. CDR1 is PRHDT and CDR2 is FYEKMQ in the germline V gene (reference sequence). This chain's CDR3 is CASSQRTGSYEQYF. In DNA, the CDR3 is TGTGCCAGCAGCCAAAGGACAGGCTCCTACGAGCAGTACTTC.

This chain connects TRBV6-5 to TRBJ2-1, with 8 bases identical to TRBD2. The CDR3 spans 14 residues. V dropped 7 bases and J dropped 3; count of bases not matched to a gene: 5. Looked up from germline, CDR1 is MNHEY and CDR2 is SVGAGI. DNA for the CDR3: TGTGCCAGCACACTAGCGGCTATCTACAATGAGCAGTTCTTC. The encoded protein is CASTLAAIYNEQFF.

In this sample, this clone turned up a few times. The J gene is TRBJ2-1, the V gene TRBV5-5, with D perhaps matching TRBD2 (6 bases). Germline lookup yields CDR1 SGHKS and CDR2 YYEKEE (reference sequence). Between the trimmed V and J ends, which lost 0 bases and 12 bases, there was a span of 22 bases. The CDR3 is 16 residues long. The CDR3 spells CASSLGAGLLADGQFF. CDR3 nucleotides: TGTGCCAGCAGCTTGGGAGCTGGGCTACTAGCAGACGGGCAGTTCTTC.

The V call is TRBV10-3, the J call TRBJ2-6, with 7 positions matching TRBD1. V gave up 4 bases and J gave up 0 bases; unmatched junction bases: 6. Looked up from germline, CDR1 is ENHRY and CDR2 is SYGVKD. The length of the CDR3 is 17 residues. CDR3 amino acids: CAISARTGSSGANVLTF. In DNA form, the CDR3 reads TGTGCCATCAGTGCTAGGACAGGTAGCTCTGGGGCCAACGTCCTGACTTTC.

The rearrangement links TRBV6-5 to TRBJ1-2; 9 nucleotides agree with TRBD1. CDR3 size: 15 residues. With V trimmed by 5 bases and J by 1 base, 5 bases remained unmatched. In germline, CDR1 is MNHEY, CDR2 SVGAGI. The CDR3 sequence is CASSKKTGGNYGYTF. In nucleotides, the CDR3 is TGTGCCAGCAGTAAGAAGACAGGGGGTAACTATGGCTACACCTTC.

V is TRBV27 and J is TRBJ2-3; 8 bases align to TRBD2. Per the germline V gene, CDR1 is MNHEY and CDR2 is SMNVEV (reference sequence). The CDR3 sequence is 16 residues long. Trimming took 2 bases from V and 1 from J; bases not matched to a gene: 5. The CDR3 DNA follows: TGTGCCAGCAGTTTACGGGCGGGGGGACGCACAGATACGCAGTATTTT. Protein: CASSLRAGGRTDTQYF.

This clone was observed a few times. The chain employs TRBV5-1 and TRBJ2-3; 10 bases fit TRBD2. J was trimmed by 2 bases and V by 7 bases; bases with no gene match: 7. The germline V gene encodes CDR1 SGHRS and CDR2 YFSETQ. This CDR3 is 15 amino acids long. The DNA for the CDR3 is TGCGCCAGCCAGCGGACTAGCGGTATCACAGATACGCAGTATTTT. Amino acid sequence: CASQRTSGITDTQYF.

This chain links TRBV2 with TRBJ1-4; 9 bases align to TRBD1. Looked up from germline, CDR1 is SNHLY and CDR2 is FYNNEI. The CDR3 length is 15 residues. V gave up 6 bases and J gave up 7 bases; unmatched junction bases: 9. As DNA, the CDR3 is TGTGCCAGCAGCGTCTACAGGGGGCAGGGTGAAAAACTGTTTTTT. It yields the protein CASSVYRGQGEKLFF.

The genes are TRBV3-1 (or the pseudogene TRBV3-2) and TRBJ2-5; 9 bases are a match to TRBD2. V dropped 3 bases and J dropped 2; count of bases not matched to a gene: 1. Germline V gives CDR1 LGHDT, CDR2 YNNKEL (reference sequence). The CDR3 covers 14 residues. In nucleotides, the CDR3 is TGTGCCAGCAGCCAGAGCGGGGGGCAAGAGACCCAGTACTTC. Its protein is CASSQSGGQETQYF.

The chain employs TRBV10-1 and TRBJ2-3; perhaps TRBD2 as D (6 bases). The CDR3 is 14 amino acids. Germline CDR1 and CDR2: WNHNN and SYGVQD (reference sequence). Trimming pared 5 bases from V and 7 bases from J, leaving 16 bases between. The CDR3 nucleotides are TGCGCCAGCAGTCTGGGGACTTTCGCAAATACGCAGTATTTT. This encodes CASSLGTFANTQYF.

The gene calls are TRBV6-1 and TRBJ1-6; D gene uncertain. The CDR3 has 14 amino acids. Germline V gene lookup returns CDR1 MNHNS and CDR2 SASEGT. V lost 6 bases, J lost 1 base, and 7 bases lay in between. This CDR3 reads CASRRESYNSPLHF. The DNA of the CDR3 is TGTGCCAGCAGAAGGGAGTCCTATAATTCACCCCTCCACTTT.

The chain joins TRBV29-1 to TRBJ1-1, with a possible D match to TRBD1 (5 bases). The CDR3 runs to 12 residues. CDR1 SQVTM and CDR2 ANQGSEA come from the germline V gene. The chain's CDR3 is CVAGIFSTEAFF. The CDR3 coding sequence is TGCGTCGCAGGGATTTTTTCCACTGAAGCTTTCTTT.

This clone has a handful of counts. This chain uses TRBV10-3 with TRBJ2-2, with TRBD1 as a possible D gene (5 bases). Germline values: CDR1 ENHRY, CDR2 SYGVKD. The CDR3 sequence is 16 residues long. Trimming left V 3 bases short and J 4 bases short, with 15 bases between. The CDR3 DNA is TGTGCCATCAGTGATAAGGGGAAAGAAAGCACCGGGGAGCTGTTTTTT. Amino acid sequence: CAISDKGKESTGELFF.

V gene TRBV25-1 combines with J gene TRBJ2-3; 7 nucleotides line up with TRBD2. CDR1 is MGHDK and CDR2 is SYGVNS in the germline V gene. The CDR3 consists of 16 residues. The trim removed 6 bases at V and 3 bases at J, leaving 12 bases unmatched. CDR3 loop: CASSPIRSSGTDTQYF. CDR3 nucleotide sequence: TGTGCCAGCAGCCCCATTCGGAGTAGCGGGACAGATACGCAGTATTTT. Combining the CDR3 with reference TRBV25-1 and TRBJ2-3 gives the whole variable domain EADIYQTPRYLVIGTGKKITLECSQTMGHDKMYWYQQDPGMELHLIHYSYGVNSTEKGDLSSESTVSRIRTEHFPLTLESARPSHTSQYLCASSPIRSSGTDTQYFGPGTRLTVL.

V gene TRBV2 combines with J gene TRBJ1-2; D possibly corresponds to TRBD1 (6 bases). The CDR3 length is 13 residues. Germline assignment: CDR1 SNHLY and CDR2 FYNNEI. V shed 6 bases and J shed 8 bases, with 16 bases lying between them. CDR3 sequence (DNA): TGTGCCAGCAGCGTACAGGGAACGGGCGGCTACACCTTC. This sequence encodes CASSVQGTGGYTF. The full variable domain, completed using reference TRBV2 and TRBJ1-2, is EPEVTQTPSHQVTQMGQEVILRCVPISNHLYFYWYRQILGQKVEFLVSFYNNEISEKSEIFDDQFSVERPDGSNFTLKIRSTKLEDSAMYFCASSVQGTGGYTFGSGTRLTVV.

In regard to this clone: At one of its ends the junction is not consistent with the germline gene, which may arise from a read error. CDR3 DNA: TGCGCCAGCAGCCAAGATGCGGCTGGGACAGAGCTTTACTTT. Translation gives CASSQDAAGTELYF. This chain joins TRBV4-1 and TRBJ2-3, with TRBD1 matching over 7 bases. The CDR3 is made up of 14 amino acids. Germline CDR1 MGHRA, CDR2 YSYEKL.